One sample yielded the 10 T cell receptor beta chains listed below, sequenced in a study of graft-versus-host responses after intestinal transplantation. No antigen has been identified for these receptors. Sequencing was performed with immunoSEQ multiplex PCR; in TCRdb, only in-frame clones are kept and a portion is missing. The table includes about 81,000 clones, around 93% detected once. The sample was unstimulated CD4+ T cells sorted from spleen or lymph node cells, taken before transplant. These receptors originate from a human donor who was the organ donor for an intestinal transplant.

This chain connects TRBV28 to TRBJ2-3; 14 positions match TRBD2. CDR1 MDHEN and CDR2 SYDVKM come from the germline V gene. CDR3 length equals 17 residues. V was clipped by 8 bases and J by 4 bases; unmatched bases: 11. The CDR3 coding sequence is TGTGCCAGCTCCTACCCCCGGGGACTAGCGGGAGCAGATACGCAGTATTTT. It yields the protein CASSYPRGLAGADTQYF.

J is TRBJ2-5 and V is TRBV5-1; 14 nucleotides align to TRBD2. Germline loops: CDR1 SGHRS, CDR2 YFSETQ. J gave up 4 bases and V 4 bases, and 9 bases lay outside the gene matches. The CDR3 is 17 residues long. CDR3 in DNA: TGCGCCAGCAGCCTCCCGACTAGCGGGGGGGCGGGAGAGACCCAGTACTTC. This codes for CASSLPTSGGAGETQYF.

V is TRBV9 and J is TRBJ2-5; the match to TRBD2 covers 8 bases. Germline CDR1 reads SGDLS; CDR2 reads YYNGEE. There are 16 residues in the CDR3. V trimming: 0 bases; J trimming: 4 bases; junction bases outside the gene matches: 8. The CDR3 is CASSVGGLARGETQYF. Written as DNA, the CDR3 is TGTGCCAGCAGCGTAGGAGGACTAGCCCGGGGAGAGACCCAGTACTTC.

The chain has TRBV11-3 and TRBJ1-6; D call uncertain. Between the trimmed V and J ends, which lost 4 bases and 6 bases, there was a span of 7 bases. From germline, CDR1 is SGHNT and CDR2 YENEEA. This CDR3 comprises 13 residues. The CDR3 is CASSSQRNSPLHF. CDR3 in DNA: TGTGCCAGCAGCTCACAACGTAATTCACCCCTCCACTTT.

The genes are TRBV11-2 and TRBJ2-5; 7 positions agree with TRBD2. The J call may be incorrect, as the DNA end agrees better with TRBJ2-7. This CDR3 spans 15 amino acids. The germline V gene has CDR1 SGHAT and CDR2 FQNNGV. The CDR3 spells CASSLGLAANYEQYF. For the CDR3, the DNA is TGTGCCAGCAGCTTAGGTCTAGCGGCCAACTACGAGCAGTACTTC.

The genes are TRBV5-6 and TRBJ2-7, with TRBD1 identical over 10 bases. From germline, CDR1 is SGHDT and CDR2 YYEEEE. The CDR3 has 14 residues. J gave up 6 bases and V 3 bases, and 6 bases lay outside the gene matches. This CDR3 is CASSYRDRGAEQYF. In DNA, the CDR3 is TGTGCCAGCAGCTACCGGGACAGGGGAGCCGAGCAGTACTTC.

The chain recombines TRBV30 with TRBJ1-3, with D hard to call. V was cut by 2 bases and J by 0 bases, with 8 bases left in between. The CDR3 covers 14 residues. Germline V gives CDR1 GTSNPN, CDR2 SVGIG (reference sequence). The CDR3 loop is CAWSNSYSGNTIYF. The CDR3 coding sequence is TGTGCCTGGAGTAACAGCTACTCTGGAAACACCATATATTTT.

The rearrangement joins TRBV2 to TRBJ2-5, with D perhaps TRBD2 (6 bases). V was trimmed by 6 bases and J by 1 base, leaving 15 bases between them. Germline V gives CDR1 SNHLY, CDR2 FYNNEI. The CDR3 is 15 residues long. CDR3 bases: TGTGCCAGCAGCGGGAGCAGGGTCACCCAAGAGACCCAGTACTTC. Its protein is CASSGSRVTQETQYF. The variable domain in full, with the rest retrieved from reference TRBV2 and TRBJ2-5, is EPEVTQTPSHQVTQMGQEVILRCVPISNHLYFYWYRQILGQKVEFLVSFYNNEISEKSEIFDDQFSVERPDGSNFTLKIRSTKLEDSAMYFCASSGSRVTQETQYFGPGTRLLVL.

The chain joins TRBV30 to TRBJ2-7; D ambiguous. The V end lost 3 bases, the J end lost 0 bases, and 12 bases lay between the germline ends. The length of the CDR3 is 14 residues. Germline V lookup: CDR1 GTSNPN, CDR2 SVGIG (reference sequence). This CDR3 is CAWRGQEYSYEQYF. DNA for the CDR3: TGTGCCTGGAGGGGTCAGGAATACTCCTACGAGCAGTACTTC.

This sequence joins TRBV19 and TRBJ2-5; TRBD2 matches at 8 bases. After removal of 3 bases from V and 5 bases from J, the junction contained 8 bases not matched to a gene. The CDR3 totals 15 residues. Per the germline V gene, CDR1 is LNHDA and CDR2 is SQIVND (reference sequence). CDR3 sequence reads: CASSITGGAGETQYF. Here the CDR3 DNA reads TGTGCCAGTAGTATCACCGGGGGGGCGGGGGAGACCCAGTACTTC.